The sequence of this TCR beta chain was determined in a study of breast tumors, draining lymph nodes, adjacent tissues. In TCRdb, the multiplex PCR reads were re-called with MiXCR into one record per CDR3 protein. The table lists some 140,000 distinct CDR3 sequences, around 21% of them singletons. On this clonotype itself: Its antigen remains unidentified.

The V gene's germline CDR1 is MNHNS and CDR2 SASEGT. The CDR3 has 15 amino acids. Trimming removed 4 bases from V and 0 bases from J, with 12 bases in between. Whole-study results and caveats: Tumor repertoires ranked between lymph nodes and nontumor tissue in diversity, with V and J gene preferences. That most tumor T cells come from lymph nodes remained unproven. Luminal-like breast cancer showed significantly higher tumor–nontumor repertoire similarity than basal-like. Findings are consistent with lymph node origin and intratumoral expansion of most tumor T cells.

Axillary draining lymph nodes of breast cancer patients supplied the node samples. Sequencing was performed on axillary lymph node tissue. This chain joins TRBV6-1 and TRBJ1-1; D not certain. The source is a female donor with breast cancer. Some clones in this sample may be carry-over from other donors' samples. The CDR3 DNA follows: TGTGCCAGCAGTGTCCGAGAGAACGTGAACACTGAAGCTTTCTTT. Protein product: CASSVRENVNTEAFF.